The following is a TCR beta chain sequence with its context. The data originate from a study of cytomegalovirus exposure and HLA in healthy donors. From germline, CDR1 is SGHDT and CDR2 YYEEEE. This CDR3 spans 17 amino acids. Unmatched junction bases numbered 17, after V lost 2 bases and J lost 7 bases. PCR used 60 Vbeta primers and 13 Jbeta primers. Some clones are missing from TCRdb's copy, which holds only in-frame ones; the method was immunoSEQ multiplex PCR. Its table lists under 200,000 clones. The V and J genes are TRBV5-6 and TRBJ1-1; 7 bases fit TRBD1. The specimen sequenced was PBMCs. The receptor's source is a man aged 25 to 40 in good health and CMV-seronegative. The CDR3 here is CASSLGALRAQGGEAFF. The CDR3 DNA follows: TGTGCCAGCAGCTTAGGGGCACTAAGGGCCCAGGGGGGTGAAGCTTTCTTT.